Below are 24 T cell receptor beta chains sequenced from a single sample in a study of T cell responses to AZD1222 COVID-19 vaccine. TCRdb's copy holds only in-frame clones and misses some; the assay was immunoSEQ multiplex PCR. Of approximately 220,000 clones in the sample, roughly 91% were seen once. The input for sequencing was peripheral blood, taken on day 0 of MenACWY control vaccination. These receptors originate from an adult in good health.

The chain uses TRBV7-2 and TRBJ1-2; 7 bases line up with TRBD1. J was trimmed by 3 bases and V by 7 bases; bases with no gene match: 11. Germline V gene data show CDR1 as SGHTA and CDR2 as FQGNSA. This CDR3 is built from 15 residues. The CDR3 is CASTPTPGQHYGYTF. The CDR3 nucleotides read TGTGCCAGCACACCTACTCCGGGACAGCACTATGGCTACACCTTC.

V usage is TRBV10-1 and J usage is TRBJ1-1; possibly TRBD1 for D (5 bases). V was trimmed by 0 bases and J by 1 base, leaving 15 bases between them. CDR3 length: 17 residues. Germline V lookup: CDR1 WNHNN, CDR2 SYGVQD (reference sequence). In nucleotides, the CDR3 is TGCGCCAGCAGTGAGTCGATCGGAGGACACCAGAACACTGAAGCTTTCTTT. It specifies CASSESIGGHQNTEAFF.

The chain uses TRBV4-1 and TRBJ2-1; 9 nucleotides agree with TRBD2. The CDR3 consists of 17 residues. Germline loops: CDR1 MGHRA, CDR2 YSYEKL. V lost 0 bases to trimming and J lost 2 bases; unmatched junction nucleotides: 5. CDR3 DNA: TGCGCCAGCAGCCAAGATGGGCTAGCGGGGACCTACAATGAGCAGTTCTTC. Protein sequence: CASSQDGLAGTYNEQFF.

This chain joins TRBV19 and TRBJ2-1; D perhaps matches TRBD1 (6 bases). V gave up 6 bases and J gave up 7 bases, with 13 bases separating them. Germline V lookup: CDR1 LNHDA, CDR2 SQIVND (reference sequence). The CDR3 sequence is 13 residues long. The CDR3 protein is CASRVGTINEQFF. CDR3 coding DNA: TGTGCCAGTAGGGTAGGGACAATTAATGAGCAGTTCTTC.

This clone was found once. The chain couples TRBV7-2 to TRBJ1-2, with 7 bases that match TRBD1. CDR1 is SGHTA, CDR2 FQGNSA, per germline. The CDR3 runs 13 residues. V gave up 3 bases and J gave up 7 bases; unmatched junction bases: 5. The CDR3 sequence is CASSLDRRRGYTF. Here the CDR3 DNA reads TGTGCCAGCAGCTTGGACAGGCGTCGTGGCTACACCTTC.

CDR3 DNA: TGTGCCTGGAGTGACAGCGGCTTGAATGAAAAACTGTTTTTT. Translating gives CAWSDSGLNEKLFF. J is TRBJ1-4 and V is TRBV30; D call uncertain. With 1 base removed from V and 5 bases from J, the gap between germline ends came to 11 bases. From germline, CDR1 is GTSNPN and CDR2 SVGIG (reference sequence). CDR3 length: 14 amino acids.

The chain employs TRBV5-1 and TRBJ1-3; possible D gene TRBD1, 6 bases. Germline V gives CDR1 SGHRS, CDR2 YFSETQ. The CDR3 is 16 residues long. Trimming shortened V by 4 bases and J by 2 bases, and 16 bases separated the two germline ends. The CDR3 DNA reads as TGCGCCAGCAGCCCCTCTGTGCAGGGGCCTGGAAACACCATATATTTT. It encodes CASSPSVQGPGNTIYF.

The chain is built from TRBV10-3 and TRBJ2-1; D is perhaps TRBD1 (5 bases). The germline CDR1 and CDR2 sequences are ENHRY and SYGVKD. The V end was cut by 5 bases, the J end by 7 bases, with 12 bases between. The CDR3 has 13 amino acids. In DNA form, the CDR3 reads TGTGCCATCAGTCCAGGGTTTGCGAATGAGCAGTTCTTC. Residues: CAISPGFANEQFF.

The chain has TRBV7-9 and TRBJ1-2; maybe TRBD1 (5 bases). V was pared by 5 bases and J by 3 bases, with 13 bases between. The CDR3 totals 14 residues. Germline loops: CDR1 SEHNR, CDR2 FQNEAQ (reference sequence). In nucleotides, the CDR3 is TGTGCCAGCAGCCAGGGATGGTTTGACTATGGCTACACCTTC. This encodes CASSQGWFDYGYTF. Looking up the rest from reference TRBV7-9 and TRBJ1-2 gives the full variable domain: DTGVSQNPRHKITKRGQNVTFRCDPISEHNRLYWYRQTLGQGPEFLTYFQNEAQLEKSRLLSDRFSAERPKGSFSTLEIQRTEQGDSAMYLCASSQGWFDYGYTFGSGTRLTVV.

The chain recombines TRBV15 with TRBJ1-2; a weak D match, TRBD1 (5 bases). Trimming pared 5 bases from V and 4 bases from J, leaving 14 bases between. CDR1 and CDR2 from the germline V gene are LNHNV and YYDKDF (reference sequence). The CDR3 consists of 14 residues. The CDR3 loop reads CATSSGGGSYGYTF. CDR3 DNA sequence: TGTGCCACCAGCTCCGGGGGGGGGTCCTATGGCTACACCTTC.

The V and J genes are TRBV7-9 and TRBJ1-1, with D perhaps matching TRBD1 (5 bases). The germline V gene encodes CDR1 SEHNR and CDR2 FQNEAQ (reference sequence). V lost 5 bases, J lost 8 bases, and 12 bases lay in between. This CDR3 region has 12 residues. The CDR3 sequence is CASSRTWGEAFF. Here the CDR3 DNA reads TGTGCCAGCAGCCGCACATGGGGGGAAGCTTTCTTT.

The rearrangement uses TRBV19 and TRBJ1-5; possibly TRBD1 for D (5 bases). The CDR3 is made up of 18 amino acids. V was shortened by 7 bases and J by 0 bases, with 22 bases between the two germline ends. Germline V gene lookup returns CDR1 LNHDA and CDR2 SQIVND (reference sequence). CDR3: CASKIGSRQSYSNQPQHF. CDR3 in DNA: TGTGCCAGTAAAATAGGTTCGAGACAGAGCTATAGCAATCAGCCCCAGCATTTT.

The CDR3 DNA follows: TGTGCCAGCAGTCAATCGGTAAATCAGCCCCAGCATTTT. Protein: CASSQSVNQPQHF. The rearrangement links TRBV6-2 or TRBV6-3 to TRBJ1-5; D gene uncertain. Trimming removed 5 bases at V and 4 bases at J, with 9 bases between. This CDR3 region has 13 residues. CDR1 is MNHEY, CDR2 SVGEGT, per germline.

J is TRBJ2-2 and V is TRBV11-2; 7 nucleotides agree with TRBD2. The J segment lost 8 bases and the V segment lost 0 bases, leaving 6 bases of the junction unmatched. The germline CDR1 and CDR2 sequences are SGHAT and FQNNGV. This CDR3 has 15 amino acids. CDR3 residues: CASSLDRTRGGELFF. For the CDR3, the DNA is TGTGCCAGCAGCTTAGACAGGACTAGAGGTGGGGAGCTGTTTTTT.

The count of this clone is one. This chain connects TRBV27 to TRBJ2-1; 8 bases fit TRBD2. Germline trimming cut 5 bases from V and 9 bases from J; bases unmatched to any gene: 12. There are 15 residues in the CDR3. Germline V gene lookup returns CDR1 MNHEY and CDR2 SMNVEV (reference sequence). CDR3 DNA: TGTGCCAGCAGTCAGAGCGGGGGAGGGTTTGGTGAGCAGTTCTTC. Its protein product is CASSQSGGGFGEQFF.

V and J are TRBV6-2 or TRBV6-3 and TRBJ1-1; no definite D call. V was cut by 3 bases and J by 0 bases, with 14 bases left in between. Looked up from germline, CDR1 is MNHEY and CDR2 is SVGEGT. This CDR3 comprises 16 residues. The CDR3 coding sequence is TGTGCCAGCAGTTATCCCTCGGGGAGGCTGAACACTGAAGCTTTCTTT. Protein: CASSYPSGRLNTEAFF.

The genes are TRBV29-1 and TRBJ1-2; D uncertain. Looked up from germline, CDR1 is SQVTM and CDR2 is ANQGSEA. The CDR3 length is 13 residues. The ends were cut back, 3 bases at V and 4 bases at J, with 12 bases in the middle. For the CDR3, the DNA is TGCAGCGTTGAGGAAGTAGGTTCCTATGGCTACACCTTC. Amino acids: CSVEEVGSYGYTF.

The CDR3 reads CASSLQDLRGGSNQPQHF. Here the CDR3 DNA reads TGTGCCAGCAGTTTACAGGATCTCAGGGGAGGAAGCAATCAGCCCCAGCATTTT. This rearrangement joins TRBV28 to TRBJ1-5, with a tentative D call TRBD1 (6 bases). The ends were cut back, 2 bases at V and 1 base at J, with 18 bases in the middle. CDR3 size: 18 residues. Germline CDR1 and CDR2: MDHEN and SYDVKM.

This rearrangement joins TRBV25-1 to TRBJ2-3; possibly TRBD1 for D (6 bases). V shed 7 bases and J shed 8 bases, with 16 bases lying between them. This CDR3 region has 13 residues. From germline, CDR1 is MGHDK and CDR2 SYGVNS. As DNA, the CDR3 is TGTGCCAGCAATTTCGGGACAACTGGTACGCAGTATTTT. Residues: CASNFGTTGTQYF.

A single count supports this clone. In nucleotides, the CDR3 is TGCGCCAGCAGCCAAGCCGGGCCAGACACCTACGAGCAGTACTTC. Protein product: CASSQAGPDTYEQYF. The chain employs TRBV4-3 and TRBJ2-7; the D is unclear. V dropped 1 base and J dropped 2 bases, with 12 bases sitting between them. This CDR3 comprises 15 residues. Germline CDR1 LGHNA, CDR2 YSLEER.

CDR3 nucleotide sequence: TGTGCCAGCAGACAAGCCGGGACAGGAGGGAACACTGAAGCTTTCTTT. Amino acids: CASRQAGTGGNTEAFF. The V and J genes are TRBV27 and TRBJ1-1, with 8 bases identical to TRBD1. This CDR3 spans 16 amino acids. V lost 6 bases, J lost 1 base, and 10 bases stayed unmatched. Germline assignment: CDR1 MNHEY and CDR2 SMNVEV (reference sequence).

This clone came up once. This chain connects TRBV19 to TRBJ2-3, with TRBD1 as a possible D gene (6 bases). The CDR3 totals 13 residues. The germline V gene has CDR1 LNHDA and CDR2 SQIVND (reference sequence). V gave up 9 bases and J gave up 2 bases, with 12 bases separating them. DNA for the CDR3: TGTGCCAGAGAGGGGGAGAACACAGATACGCAGTATTTT. Translation gives CAREGENTDTQYF.

This clone was detected once. The V gene is TRBV7-3, the J gene TRBJ1-1, with 7 bases fitting TRBD1. The CDR3 loop spans 13 amino acids. Germline V gene lookup returns CDR1 SGHTA and CDR2 FQGTGA. Trimming at V came to 5 bases and at J to 5 bases, leaving 5 bases not matched to a gene. CDR3 amino acids: CASSVDRVTEAFF. The CDR3 coding sequence is TGTGCCAGCAGCGTCGACAGGGTGACTGAAGCTTTCTTT.

The chain joins TRBV3-1 (or the pseudogene TRBV3-2) to TRBJ2-5; 13 bases line up with TRBD2. The CDR3 runs 17 residues. The germline V gene has CDR1 LGHDT and CDR2 YNNKEL (reference sequence). V lost 4 bases, J lost 3 bases, and 8 bases stayed unmatched. The DNA of the CDR3 is TGTGCCAGCAGCCGATTAACTAGCGGGGGGGGAAAAGAGACCCAGTACTTC. It codes for CASSRLTSGGGKETQYF.